A single sample gave rise to the 10 T cell receptor beta chains below, sequenced in a study of T cells after yellow fever vaccination. TCRdb ran MiXCR on the 5' RACE reads and lists one entry per CDR3 protein. The profile shows about 52,000 distinct CDR3 sequences, less than 8.5% of them singletons. Sequenced here: CD8+ T cells not binding an NS4B(214-222) dextramer, sorted from PBMCs, sampled more than 40 days after the first yellow fever vaccination. Receptors originate from a man aged 18-30 years who received the YFV17D yellow fever vaccine.

The chain recombines TRBV6-5 with TRBJ2-5, with D hard to call. The CDR3 consists of 16 residues. The germline V gene has CDR1 MNHEY and CDR2 SVGAGI. Trimming pared 6 bases from V and 1 base from J, leaving 18 bases between. The CDR3 sequence is CASSPGFGVFQETQYF. In nucleotides, the CDR3 is TGTGCCAGCAGCCCCGGGTTTGGGGTGTTCCAAGAGACCCAGTACTTC.

This clonotype has only a few counts. The chain carries TRBV20-1 and TRBJ1-1, with D possibly matching TRBD1 (6 bases). Germline V gene data show CDR1 as DFQATT and CDR2 as SNEGSKA (reference sequence). The CDR3 sequence is 14 residues long. The CDR3 coding sequence is TGCAGACTTGACCGAGGGGACATGAACACTGAAGCTTTCTTT. Residues: CRLDRGDMNTEAFF.

This clonotype was seen at least ten times. The rearrangement uses TRBV11-2 and TRBJ2-1, with TRBD1 matching over 8 bases. This CDR3 is 15 amino acids long. V dropped 1 base and J dropped 3; count of bases not matched to a gene: 2. CDR1 is SGHAT and CDR2 is FQNNGV in the germline V gene. The DNA for the CDR3 is TGTGCCAGCAGCTTAGGTACAGGGGGCTACAATGAGCAGTTCTTC. Protein sequence: CASSLGTGGYNEQFF.

This chain joins TRBV19 and TRBJ2-1; D uncertain. Germline V gene data show CDR1 as LNHDA and CDR2 as SQIVND (reference sequence). V was trimmed by 1 base and J by 9 bases, leaving 4 bases between them. The CDR3 length is 11 residues. CDR3 in DNA: TGTGCCAGTAGTATAGTGGGTGAGCAGTTCTTC. Its translation is CASSIVGEQFF.

This clonotype came up a few times. The chain is built from TRBV11-2 and TRBJ2-5, with D possibly called TRBD1 or TRBD2 (5 bases each). Germline V gives CDR1 SGHAT, CDR2 FQNNGV. Deletions cut 4 bases from V and 7 bases from J, with 19 bases between. The CDR3 totals 15 residues. The CDR3 DNA is TGTGCCAGCAGCTATTATGCGCTGACTGGGGGGACCCAGTACTTC. Protein product: CASSYYALTGGTQYF.

The table lists this clonotype with many counts. The chain is built from TRBV7-6 and TRBJ2-1, with D perhaps given as TRBD1 or TRBD2 (5 bases each). CDR3 length equals 14 residues. Germline CDR1 reads SGHVS; CDR2 reads FNYEAQ. The V gene lost 5 bases and the J gene lost 5 bases, with 13 bases spanning the gap. CDR3 DNA sequence: TGTGCCAGCAGCCACGGGACCAGTAACAATGAGCAGTTCTTC. Translated, it gives CASSHGTSNNEQFF. The full variable domain, with the rest looked up from reference TRBV7-6 and TRBJ2-1, is GAGVSQSPRYKVTKRGQDVALRCDPISGHVSLYWYRQALGQGPEFLTYFNYEAQQDKSGLPNDRFSAERPEGSISTLTIQRTEQRDSAMYRCASSHGTSNNEQFFGPGTRLTVL.

About this clonotype itself: A read error may account for a junction end that differs from germline. The rearrangement links TRBV25-1 to TRBJ2-7, with D tentatively TRBD1 (5 bases). In germline, CDR1 is MGHDK, CDR2 SYGVNS. The CDR3 consists of 15 residues. This chain's CDR3 is CASSYQSGKSYEQYF. CDR3 in DNA: TGTGCCAGCAGTTACCAGTCAGGGAAATCCTACGAGCAATACTTC.

V usage is TRBV6-1 and J usage is TRBJ2-7; 13 bases line up with TRBD2. Germline lookup yields CDR1 MNHNS and CDR2 SASEGT. V trimming: 7 bases; J trimming: 10 bases; junction bases outside the gene matches: 22. This CDR3 region has 18 residues. This chain's CDR3 is CASTPVGLAGPLMVDQYF. The DNA for the CDR3 is TGTGCCAGCACACCGGTGGGACTAGCGGGGCCCCTGATGGTCGACCAGTACTTC.

This clonotype was counted a single time. A much larger clone lies one base from this, so it may be a read error. The gene calls are TRBV12-3 or TRBV12-4 and TRBJ2-1; 7 bases align to TRBD2. There are 13 residues in the CDR3. The ends lost 7 bases at V and 2 bases at J; junction bases unmatched: 2. Written as DNA, the CDR3 is TGTGCCAGCACCAGCGGGACCTACAATGAGCAGTTCTTC. Its translation is CASTSGTYNEQFF.

This clonotype was observed at least ten times. The chain recombines TRBV6-2 or TRBV6-3 with TRBJ2-2; D uncertain. The CDR3 is 13 residues long. Between the trimmed V and J ends, which lost 2 bases and 3 bases, there was a span of 4 bases. Germline values: CDR1 MNHEY, CDR2 SVGEGT. The CDR3: CASSYTDTGELFF. The CDR3 DNA sequence: TGTGCCAGCAGTTACACAGACACCGGGGAGCTGTTTTTT.